These 3 T cell receptor beta chains were all obtained from the same sample, sequenced in a study of regulatory T cells in long-lasting Graves disease. In building TCR beta libraries, iRepertoire HTBI primers were used together with Arm-PCR of CDR3 regions. TCRdb recomputed calls from the multiplex PCR reads with MiXCR, one row per CDR3 protein. The table lists 450,000 or so distinct CDR3 sequences, about 20% of them singletons. Time point indicated: persistent/refractory GD, antithyroid drugs over 5 years with positive TRAb. RNA extracted from PBMCs served as the sequencing template. The sequencing used peripheral blood mononuclear cells (PBMCs), collected when the disease was refractory, from a patient treated with antithyroid drugs. Receptors were obtained from a female donor with Graves disease.

V is TRBV7-2 and J is TRBJ2-6; D not resolved. CDR1 SGHTA and CDR2 FQGNSA come from the germline V gene. The CDR3 contains 15 residues. V lost 2 bases to trimming and J lost 1 base, with 6 bases between them. The CDR3 DNA is TGTGCCAGCAGCTTAATGGGGTCTGGGGCCAACGTCCTGACTTTC. It specifies CASSLMGSGANVLTF.

This clonotype came up many times. The chain recombines TRBV5-1 with TRBJ1-4, with D tentatively TRBD1 (6 bases). CDR3 length equals 14 residues. Germline-derived CDR1 and CDR2 are SGHRS and YFSETQ. The V end was cut by 5 bases, the J end by 8 bases, with 16 bases between. This CDR3 is CASRPGQSREKLFF. CDR3 sequence (DNA): TGCGCCAGCAGACCAGGACAGTCAAGGGAAAAACTGTTTTTT.

There are a few counts of this clonotype. This rearrangement joins TRBV27 to TRBJ1-5; D unclear. The CDR3 consists of 13 residues. CDR1 and CDR2 (germline): MNHEY, SMNVEV (reference sequence). V gave up 6 bases and J gave up 2 bases, with 8 bases separating them. The DNA of the CDR3 is TGTGCCAGCAGCCCCATGGGCAATCAGCCCCAGCATTTT. The encoded protein is CASSPMGNQPQHF.